This T cell receptor (beta chain) was retrieved from a study of blood T cells in healthy people across ages (dated by TCRdb to about 2015). With regard to the full study: In model experiments, roughly one uniquely barcoded TCR beta cDNA molecule per two T cells was captured by template switching. To track age-related changes in TCR beta repertoire diversity, the study relied on deep sequencing normalized with unique cDNA molecular identifiers. The donors were split into four age groups: young (average about 16 years), middle-aged (nearly 40), aged (over 55) and long-lived (over 75). Two additional independent replicas of 1 million unique cDNA reads from the same blood draw were analyzed for two donors (one aged 18 to 30 and one aged 80 or older).

The library was made by 5' RACE. Sequencing instrument: Illumina HiSeq 2500. A second PCR of roughly 6 to 11 cycles was run with a J-beta primer mix and a sample-barcoded 5' primer. A template-switch 5' adaptor carrying 12 random nucleotides introduced a unique molecular identifier onto each TCR beta cDNA molecule. Each sample yielded at least 3 million CDR3-containing paired-end reads. The Mint cDNA synthesis kit, primed by a TRBC-specific oligonucleotide, was used to synthesize first-strand cDNA from all RNA. All cDNA was treated with uracil-DNA glycosylase and then went through a first 18-cycle PCR with the universal primers M1SS and BC2_uni_R. Processing in the source paper ran as follows. For normalization, 1 million high-quality reads were randomly selected from each sample, with every read carrying a distinct molecular identifier. Reads with shared molecular identifiers were discarded instead of being binned into consensus sequences. MiTCR, run with a Q25 quality threshold and the strictest error-elimination algorithm, handled CDR3 identification, clonotype clustering and error correction. Lower-bound total TCR beta diversity was estimated with a nonparametric unseen species model using Euler transformation. TCRdb reprocessed the public reads (quality trimming at Q25 with fastp, clone calling with MiXCR) and kept in-frame beta chains. Each CDR3 protein appears once, grouped with its most common genes and DNA. The V and J calls and clone size are TCRdb's, not the authors'. The sample includes more than 900,000 distinct CDR3 sequences, with 25% to 30% observed a single time. Roughly a tenth of the sample goes to the ten largest clones.

The 35 to 40 donors, aged about 6 to 95 years, were systemically healthy Caucasian individuals from Russia. Approximately 10 milliliters of peripheral blood were collected from each donor into EDTA-treated Vacutainer tubes. PBMCs were isolated by Ficoll-Paque density-gradient centrifugation, with at least 6 million obtained per sample. Trizol reagent was used to extract total RNA from the PBMCs, yielding at least 6 micrograms per sample. The percentages of naive CD45RAhigh/CD27high T cells were determined by flow cytometry on a PBMC aliquot from every donor. A remark on this clonotype: Its recognized antigen is unknown. Relative to the germline gene, one junction end is altered; a read error may explain this.

The CDR3 runs 16 amino acids, cysteine and phenylalanine included. Only CDR3 DNA remains: 48 bases, in frame from the first base. CDR1 and CDR2 are drawn from the germline V gene (reference sequence): LGHDT, YNNKEL. Summary of the overall study and its limitations: There was a strong correlation between observed TCR beta diversity and the percentage of naive T cells measured by flow cytometry. Total diversity estimates from one million sequenced T cells were considered lower bounds and underestimates. Observed TCR beta diversity per million T cells fell roughly linearly with age, and a significant reduction was already apparent by age approximately 40. Compared with the aged group, the long-lived group had more naive CD4+ T cells, fewer expanded clones and increased TCR diversity, suggesting age selection. Because donor CMV infection status was unknown, age-related changes in expanded clonotypes were potentially confounded. Since profiling was done on bulk unsorted PBMCs, naive and antigen-experienced compartments could not be conclusively compared.

This sample also belongs to another study, concerning T cells of mothers and their children. Reported in the second study: Nine systemically healthy Caucasian individuals, comprising three mothers and their six children, were included as donors. cDNA synthesis used all of the extracted RNA, with approximately 1.4 ug of RNA in each 15 ul reaction. Sample barcodes and 2-4 random nucleotides were added via the M1S primer in the second PCR. Each mother yielded over 8.5 million TCR beta CDR3 reads and each child roughly 3 million reads. In both related and unrelated pairs, thymic selection shapes the output of TCR recombination in a similar way, with inherited differences having only a minor effect. Normalized repertoire overlap in related mother-child pairs was always slightly higher than in unrelated mother-child pairs, but the difference was never significant. No persistent microchimeric T cell clones were found, with a detection sensitivity of approximately 100 clones per million clonotypes. In the study, deep NGS was used to compare the TCR beta repertoires of mothers and children, and features distinguishing related mother-child pairs from unrelated individuals were sought. The mean age was around 42 +/- 4 years for the mothers and around 11 +/- 4 years for the children. Libraries were sequenced on Illumina HiSeq 2000 with 100+100 nt paired-end reads after adapter ligation with NEBNext reagents. Mother and child libraries were prepared a month apart and sequenced in separate runs to prevent cross-contamination. For each donor, somewhere between about 450,000 and 2,200,000 distinct TCR beta clonotypes were identified. Naive TCR beta clonotypes were estimated from low-frequency clonotypes matched to each donor's FACS-determined naive share, without sorting.

Recombination joined TRBV3-1 with TRBJ1-1, and possibly TRBD1, on 6 matching bases. Sequenced sample: blood. This TCR derives from a middle-aged woman in good health. The sequenced DNA is TGTGCCAGTAGCCAAGATTGGGGGGCCATGAACACTGAAGCTTTCTTT. Its protein reads: CASSQDWGAMNTEAFF.